What follows is one TCR beta chain and its context. Its antigen specificity is not known. Base qualities are not at hand, and no much larger clone is one base apart. This specimen comes from a study of blood T cell repertoires in COVID-19 (dated by TCRdb to about 2020). For context, the study as a whole: Collaborator samples came from the United States, Italy and Spain and covered acute and convalescent phases of COVID-19. The prospective study material was composed of cDNA or gDNA derived from T cells, B-cell-depleted T cells, or PBMCs. Subjects who had been exposed to COVID-19, were actively infected with it, or had recovered from it provided the deeply sampled blood TCRbeta repertoires that made up the dataset. The repertoires were made available in a free public database intended to serve as a resource for research on the immune response to SARS-CoV-2. The samples were drawn from the first 160 participants of the ongoing ImmuneRACE study and from 1,254 subjects provided by 6 global collaborators. Sample metadata almost always included a de-identified subject ID, COVID-19 status, age in years and sex. HLA class I and class II types, where available, came from metadata supplied by the sample provider rather than from assay-based typing.

The immunoSEQ Assay, a bias-controlled multiplex PCR, was used to amplify TCRbeta CDR3 regions from genomic DNA. Per the authors' processing: The number of nucleated cells in each sample was estimated from the amplification of reference gene primers within the assay. To quantify the absolute abundance of each unique TCRbeta CDR3 rearrangement, sequence reads were collapsed and filtered. For each sample, productive Simpson clonality was calculated as the square root of Simpson's diversity index over productive rearrangements. Drawn from immuneACCESS, this table holds only the in-frame rearrangements with V and J called that TCRdb kept. Clones are partly lost; checked studies trace under half to an unresolved V gene and leave the rest unexplained. V and J calls and clone size come straight from that table; D and trimming were deduced from the DNA. In this sample the table shows approximately 180,000 clones, about 72% of which occur a single time. The ten largest clones add up to roughly 17% of the sample.

From the cysteine through the phenylalanine, the CDR3 covers 15 amino acids. The sequence is cut down to CDR3 DNA, 45 bases in frame from base 1. The germline V gene gives CDR1 as MDHEN and CDR2 as SYDVKM. V lost 8 bases and J lost 3 bases; the stretch between them is 19 bases long. Participants in the prospective study were aged roughly 18 to 100 years, lived in more than 20 United States geographic areas, and enrolled through a virtual design. In the prospective study, participants were assigned to cohorts based on the clinical history participants reported in a screening survey and a study questionnaire. Recovered participants in ImmuneRACE Cohort 3 were defined as having two consecutive negative NP/OP PCR tests, clearance from a healthcare professional, or resolution of symptoms. In the prospective study, whole blood, serum and a nasopharyngeal or oropharyngeal swab were collected from each participant by mobile phlebotomists. Prospective study participants could optionally give additional blood draws and questionnaires over an approximately 2-month period. Blood samples from the prospective study were shipped frozen or at room temperature prior to DNA extraction.

Study-wide findings and limitations: Clinical and demographic metadata were provided uncurated, with the amount varying by source and participant.

The rearranged chain carries TRBV28 and TRBJ1-2; TRBD1 is a weak D gene call, 5 bases matching. This TCR derives from a woman between 50 and 59 years old who had recovered from COVID-19. Sequenced: PBMCs or T cells enriched from blood (not recorded which). The sequenced DNA: TGTGCCAGCTGGGAGGCAGGGAGGTATGACTATGGCTACACCTTC. Its protein is CASWEAGRYDYGYTF.